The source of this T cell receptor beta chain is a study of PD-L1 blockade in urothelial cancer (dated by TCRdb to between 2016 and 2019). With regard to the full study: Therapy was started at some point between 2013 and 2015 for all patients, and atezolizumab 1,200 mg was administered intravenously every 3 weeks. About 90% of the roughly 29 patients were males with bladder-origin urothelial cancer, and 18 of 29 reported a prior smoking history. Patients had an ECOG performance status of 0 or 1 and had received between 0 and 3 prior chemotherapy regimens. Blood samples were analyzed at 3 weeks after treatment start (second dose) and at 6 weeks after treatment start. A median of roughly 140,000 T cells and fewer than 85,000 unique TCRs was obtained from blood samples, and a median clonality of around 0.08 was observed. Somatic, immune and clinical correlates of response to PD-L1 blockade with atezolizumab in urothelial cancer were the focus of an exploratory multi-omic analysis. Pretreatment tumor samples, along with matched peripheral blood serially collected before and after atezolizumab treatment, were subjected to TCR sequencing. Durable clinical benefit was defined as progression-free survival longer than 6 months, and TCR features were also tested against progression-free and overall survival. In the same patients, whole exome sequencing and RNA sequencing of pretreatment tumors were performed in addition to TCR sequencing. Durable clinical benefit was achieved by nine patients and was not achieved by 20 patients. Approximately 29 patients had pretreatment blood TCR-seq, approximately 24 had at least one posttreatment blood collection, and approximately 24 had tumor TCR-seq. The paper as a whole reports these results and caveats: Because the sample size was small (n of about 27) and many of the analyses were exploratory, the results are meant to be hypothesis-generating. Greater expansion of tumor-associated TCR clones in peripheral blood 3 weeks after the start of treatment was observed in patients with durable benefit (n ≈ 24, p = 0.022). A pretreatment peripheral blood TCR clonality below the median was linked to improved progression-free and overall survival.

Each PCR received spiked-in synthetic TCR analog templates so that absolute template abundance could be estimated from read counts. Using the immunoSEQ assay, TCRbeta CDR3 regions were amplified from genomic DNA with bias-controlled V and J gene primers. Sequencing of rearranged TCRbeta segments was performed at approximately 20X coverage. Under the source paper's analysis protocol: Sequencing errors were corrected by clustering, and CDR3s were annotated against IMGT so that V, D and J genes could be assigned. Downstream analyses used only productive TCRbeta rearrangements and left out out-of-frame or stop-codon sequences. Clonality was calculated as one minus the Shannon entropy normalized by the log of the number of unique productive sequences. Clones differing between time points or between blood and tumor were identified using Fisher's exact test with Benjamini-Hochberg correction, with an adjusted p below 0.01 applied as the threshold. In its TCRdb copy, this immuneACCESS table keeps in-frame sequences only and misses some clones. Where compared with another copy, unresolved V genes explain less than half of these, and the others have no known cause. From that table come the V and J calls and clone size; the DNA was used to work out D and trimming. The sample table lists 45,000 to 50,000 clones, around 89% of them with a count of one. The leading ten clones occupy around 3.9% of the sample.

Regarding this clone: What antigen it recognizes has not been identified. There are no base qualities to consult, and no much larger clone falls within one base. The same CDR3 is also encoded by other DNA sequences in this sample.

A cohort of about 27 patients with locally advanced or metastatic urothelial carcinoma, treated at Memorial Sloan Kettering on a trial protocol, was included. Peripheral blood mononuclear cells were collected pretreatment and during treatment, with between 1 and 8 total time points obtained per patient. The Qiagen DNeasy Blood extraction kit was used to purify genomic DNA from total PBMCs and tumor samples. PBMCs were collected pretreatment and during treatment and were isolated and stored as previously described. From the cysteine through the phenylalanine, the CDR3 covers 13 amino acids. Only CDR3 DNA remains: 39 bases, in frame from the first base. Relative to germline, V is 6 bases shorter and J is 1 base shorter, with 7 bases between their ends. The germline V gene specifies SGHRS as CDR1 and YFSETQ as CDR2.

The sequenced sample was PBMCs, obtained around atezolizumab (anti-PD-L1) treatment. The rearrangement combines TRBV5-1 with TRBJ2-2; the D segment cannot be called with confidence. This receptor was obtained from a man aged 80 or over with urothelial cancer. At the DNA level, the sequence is TGCGCCAGCACATCAGGGAACACCGGGGAGCTGTTTTTT. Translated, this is CASTSGNTGELFF. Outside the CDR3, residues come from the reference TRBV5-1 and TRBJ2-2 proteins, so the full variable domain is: KAGVTQTPRYLIKTRGQQVTLSCSPISGHRSVSWYQQTPGQGLQFLFEYFSETQRNKGNFPGRFSGRQFSNSRSEMNVSTLELGDSALYLCASTSGNTGELFFGEGSRLTVL.